This T cell receptor (beta chain) was documented in a study of T cell responses to AZD1222 COVID-19 vaccine. The study, taken as a whole, reports: Targets within unmutated variant regions were reportedly found for nearly half of spike-specific TCRs. There were vaccine-associated CD4 TCRs across spike, dominant at 160-218 and 743-854. None of the repertoires were sampled until the peak T cell response had passed.

Between the trimmed V and J ends, which lost 0 bases and 13 bases, there was a span of 21 bases. In germline, CDR1 is LGHNA, CDR2 YNFKEQ. The CDR3 is 15 residues long. Profiling relied on immunoSEQ multiplex PCR, and the TCRdb table lists in-frame clones only, not all of them. Of 80,000 to 100,000 clones in the sample, about 90% were seen once. This clone was recorded once. The antigen remains unidentified. This specimen consisted of peripheral blood, obtained on day 0 of MenACWY control vaccination. This TCR derives from an adult in good health. The gene calls are TRBV4-2 and TRBJ1-1; D is undetermined. CDR3 nucleotide sequence: TGTGCCAGCAGCCAAGATTTGGGCCCACGTCCATTGGTTTTCTTT. The encoded protein is CASSQDLGPRPLVFF.